Shown below are 27 T cell receptor beta chains from a single sample sequenced in a study of T cells in Graves' hyperthyroidism and ophthalmopathy. It was RNA transcripts that yielded the amplified TCR beta CDR3 regions. The primer set for the first-round RT-PCR of the TCR CDR3 was HTBI. TCRdb independently ran MiXCR on the multiplex PCR reads; one entry per CDR3 protein. The sample shows approximately 490,000 distinct CDR3 sequences, 20% to 25% of them seen only once. The specimen sequenced was blood. The receptor set was obtained from a woman in her 70s with Graves' ophthalmopathy.

This clonotype was detected ten times or more. This chain connects TRBV12-3 or TRBV12-4 to TRBJ2-1; D is undetermined. The V gene lost 4 bases and the J gene lost 1 base, with 14 bases spanning the gap. This CDR3 contains 16 residues. For the CDR3, the DNA is TGTGCCAGCAGTTCCCCTTCACGAAGTTCCTACAATGAGCAGTTCTTC. Translated, it gives CASSSPSRSSYNEQFF.

J is TRBJ2-2 and V is TRBV11-2; 14 bases are shared with TRBD2. Germline V gene lookup returns CDR1 SGHAT and CDR2 FQNNGV. The CDR3 covers 20 residues. The V and J ends lost 8 bases and 0 bases, in that order; junction bases with no gene match: 14. The CDR3 DNA reads TGTGCCAGCGTCCGTATGGGAGGACTAGCGGGGGGCGCGAACACCGGGGAGCTGTTTTTT. It is translated as CASVRMGGLAGGANTGELFF.

In this sample, this clonotype turned up a few times. This chain connects TRBV7-2 to TRBJ2-5; D assignment may be TRBD1 or TRBD2 (5 bases each). The CDR3 has 14 residues. The V gene lost 1 base and the J gene lost 7 bases, with 13 bases spanning the gap. Germline CDR1 reads SGHTA; CDR2 reads FQGNSA. The chain's CDR3 is CASSLEGPRGTQYF. In DNA, the CDR3 is TGTGCCAGCAGCTTAGAGGGACCTAGGGGGACCCAGTACTTC.

The table lists this clonotype with a few counts. This chain connects TRBV2 to TRBJ1-4; 9 bases are shared with TRBD1. V lost 1 base to trimming and J lost 3 bases; unmatched junction nucleotides: 9. The CDR3 is 18 amino acids. The germline gives CDR1 SNHLY, CDR2 FYNNEI. The CDR3 bases are TGTGCCAGCAGTGAAGGGGGATGGACAGGGGTAGCTAATGAAAAACTGTTTTTT. This sequence encodes CASSEGGWTGVANEKLFF.

This clonotype came up a few times. The V and J genes are TRBV6-1 and TRBJ2-1; 10 bases agree with TRBD2. Trimming cost V 7 bases and J 3 bases; bases outside gene matches: 6. This CDR3 comprises 15 residues. Germline loops: CDR1 MNHNS, CDR2 SASEGT. The CDR3 reads CASIYSGRLYNEQFF. DNA for the CDR3: TGTGCCAGCATCTATAGCGGGAGGCTCTACAATGAGCAGTTCTTC.

The chain uses TRBV20-1 and TRBJ2-7; 11 nucleotides agree with TRBD2. The CDR3 covers 17 residues. From germline, CDR1 is DFQATT and CDR2 SNEGSKA (reference sequence). V gave up 0 bases and J gave up 7 bases; unmatched junction bases: 14. CDR3 DNA sequence: TGCAGTGCTAGAGATCTCACTAGCGGGAGCGCCGCGGGGGAGCAGTACTTC. Its translation is CSARDLTSGSAAGEQYF.

This clonotype was counted at least ten times. The V and J genes are TRBV2 and TRBJ2-2; no definite D call. The germline V gene encodes CDR1 SNHLY and CDR2 FYNNEI. CDR3 length: 14 amino acids. V was trimmed by 6 bases and J by 8 bases, leaving 16 bases between them. CDR3 nucleotides: TGTGCCAGCAGCAAGGTGATGACGACAGGGGAGCTGTTTTTT. Protein product: CASSKVMTTGELFF.

This chain links TRBV10-2 with TRBJ2-7; D is unclear. This CDR3 is 13 amino acids long. Germline V gene lookup returns CDR1 WSHSY and CDR2 SAAADI. V dropped 2 bases and J dropped 1 base, with 6 bases sitting between them. CDR3 loop: CASSEVGSYEQYF. CDR3 nucleotides: TGCGCCAGCAGTGAGGTCGGATCCTACGAGCAGTACTTC.

There are a few counts of this clonotype. J is TRBJ2-2 and V is TRBV5-1; the D gene is possibly TRBD1 (6 bases). V was shortened by 4 bases and J by 4 bases, with 11 bases between the two germline ends. Per the germline V gene, CDR1 is SGHRS and CDR2 is YFSETQ. This CDR3 has 14 residues. The CDR3 nucleotides are TGCGCCAGCAGCCTACAGGGTACCACCGGGGAGCTGTTTTTT. Its translation is CASSLQGTTGELFF.

This clonotype has only a few counts. The CDR3 loop is CASSLTGLGTNEQFF. The CDR3 DNA follows: TGTGCCAGCAGCCTTACCGGACTAGGGACCAATGAGCAGTTCTTC. The chain employs TRBV14 and TRBJ2-1; 7 positions agree with TRBD2. CDR3 length: 15 residues. Trimming removed 4 bases from V and 6 bases from J; junction bases left unmatched: 9. Germline CDR1 SGHDN, CDR2 FVKESK.

This clonotype came up a few times. V is TRBV6-1 and J is TRBJ2-7; D gene ambiguous. The germline V gene has CDR1 MNHNS and CDR2 SASEGT. Deletions cut 10 bases from V and 5 bases from J, with 18 bases between. CDR3 length equals 13 residues. CDR3 amino acids: CAITYSRIDEQYF. Written as DNA, the CDR3 is TGTGCCATAACTTACAGCCGTATCGACGAGCAGTACTTC.

This clonotype was counted a few times. This chain joins TRBV6-1 and TRBJ2-4; D remains ambiguous. From germline, CDR1 is MNHNS and CDR2 SASEGT. The CDR3 has 14 amino acids. The germline V and J ends were trimmed by 4 bases and 1 base, with 8 bases remaining between them. The CDR3 sequence is CASSAELAKNIQYF. Written as DNA, the CDR3 is TGTGCCAGCAGTGCGGAGTTGGCCAAAAACATTCAGTACTTC.

This clonotype occurred a few times. This chain joins TRBV6-2 or TRBV6-3 and TRBJ2-1, with a weak D call TRBD2 (7 bases). V gave up 5 bases and J gave up 5 bases, with 16 bases separating them. The CDR3 consists of 15 residues. CDR1 and CDR2 (germline): MNHEY, SVGEGT. The CDR3 DNA is TGTGCCAGCAGTAAGTCTGGGGGGGGCCACAATGAGCAGTTCTTC. It translates to CASSKSGGGHNEQFF.

This clonotype has more than one count but fewer than ten. The gene calls are TRBV18 and TRBJ1-1, with D tentatively TRBD1 (5 bases). Germline lookup yields CDR1 KGHSH and CDR2 LQKENI. The ends were cut back, 8 bases at V and 0 bases at J, with 13 bases in the middle. The CDR3 runs 14 residues. The CDR3: CASGEGTVNTEAFF. The CDR3 region has the DNA TGTGCCAGCGGAGAGGGGACGGTGAACACTGAAGCTTTCTTT.

The J gene is TRBJ2-3, the V gene TRBV6-1; weak D call: TRBD2 (5 bases). Trimming took 6 bases from V and 6 from J, leaving 19 bases between them. CDR1 is MNHNS, CDR2 SASEGT, per germline. The CDR3 has 15 residues. CDR3 loop: CASSEEDGSADTQYF. CDR3 sequence (DNA): TGTGCCAGCAGCGAGGAGGACGGATCAGCGGATACGCAGTATTTT.

The J gene is TRBJ2-1, the V gene TRBV24-1; D possibly corresponds to TRBD2 (5 bases). V gave up 3 bases and J gave up 0 bases, with 14 bases separating them. The CDR3 extends over 17 amino acids. Germline V gives CDR1 KGHDR, CDR2 SFDVKD. The CDR3 nucleotides are TGTGCCACCAGTGATACGTACGGGGATGGCTCCTACAATGAGCAGTTCTTC. Protein sequence: CATSDTYGDGSYNEQFF.

Ten or more counts support this clonotype. The chain couples TRBV6-2 or TRBV6-3 to TRBJ2-7; 14 positions agree with TRBD2. In germline, CDR1 is MNHEY, CDR2 SVGEGT. The junction had 3 bases not matched to a gene; V was cut back by 4 bases and J by 4 bases. This CDR3 has 15 amino acids. CDR3 coding DNA: TGTGCCAGCAGTTCTTGGACTAGCGGGAGGTACGAGCAGTACTTC. It encodes CASSSWTSGRYEQYF.

This clonotype was picked up many times. This chain links TRBV11-2 with TRBJ2-3; D remains unclear. The CDR3 runs 14 residues. Germline CDR1 and CDR2: SGHAT and FQNNGV. The V end was cut by 6 bases, the J end by 4 bases, with 14 bases between. The CDR3: CASSLNRAADTQYF. Here the CDR3 DNA reads TGTGCCAGCAGTCTAAATAGGGCGGCAGATACGCAGTATTTT. Looking up the rest from reference TRBV11-2 and TRBJ2-3 gives the full variable domain: EAGVAQSPRYKIIEKRQSVAFWCNPISGHATLYWYQQILGQGPKLLIQFQNNGVVDDSQLPKDRFSAERLKGVDSTLKIQPAKLEDSAVYLCASSLNRAADTQYFGPGTRLTVL.

The chain is built from TRBV12-5 and TRBJ2-1; 12 positions agree with TRBD2. The CDR3 loop spans 18 amino acids. Germline values: CDR1 LGHNT, CDR2 FRNRAP. V was pared by 0 bases and J by 10 bases, with 13 bases of the junction left unmatched. CDR3 region: CASGLVLRTSGTYGEQFF. The CDR3, as DNA: TGTGCTAGTGGTTTGGTACTTAGGACTAGCGGGACCTACGGGGAGCAGTTCTTC. The whole variable domain, remainder taken from reference TRBV12-5 and TRBJ2-1, is DARVTQTPRHKVTEMGQEVTMRCQPILGHNTVFWYRQTMMQGLELLAYFRNRAPLDDSGMPKDRFSAEMPDATLATLKIQPSEPRDSAVYFCASGLVLRTSGTYGEQFFGPGTRLTVL.

The chain recombines TRBV5-1 with TRBJ2-2, with a weak D call TRBD1 (5 bases). Per germline, CDR1 SGHRS and CDR2 YFSETQ. V shed 5 bases and J shed 1 base, with 9 bases lying between them. This CDR3 comprises 14 residues. CDR3 DNA sequence: TGCGCCAGCAGGGGGCAGATGAACACCGGGGAGCTGTTTTTT. It translates to CASRGQMNTGELFF.

This clonotype has just a few counts. The chain couples TRBV20-1 to TRBJ2-3, with 8 nucleotides matching TRBD1. CDR1 and CDR2 from the germline V gene are DFQATT and SNEGSKA (reference sequence). The CDR3 has 12 amino acids. J gave up 10 bases and V 5 bases, and 8 bases lay outside the gene matches. CDR3 coding DNA: TGCAGTGCTCCCCCACGGGGACAGGCGCAGTATTTT. Translation: CSAPPRGQAQYF.

In its sample, this clonotype was seen a few times. This sequence joins TRBV20-1 and TRBJ1-1; D is possibly TRBD1 (6 bases). CDR3 length equals 15 residues. V lost 0 bases and J 4 bases, leaving 15 bases between the germline ends. Germline V gene data show CDR1 as DFQATT and CDR2 as SNEGSKA (reference sequence). CDR3 residues: CSARDRGRLGTEAFF. The CDR3 DNA follows: TGCAGTGCTAGAGATCGGGGGCGCCTGGGCACTGAAGCTTTCTTT.

The chain uses TRBV18 and TRBJ1-1; D is undetermined. The germline gives CDR1 KGHSH, CDR2 LQKENI. The CDR3 is 13 amino acids. The ends were cut back, 6 bases at V and 3 bases at J, with 11 bases in the middle. Here the CDR3 reads CASSPVMDTEAFF. The CDR3 DNA is TGTGCCAGCTCCCCCGTTATGGACACTGAAGCTTTCTTT.

The V and J genes are TRBV6-1 and TRBJ1-4, with D unresolved. This CDR3 has 14 residues. V was pared by 7 bases and J by 0 bases, with 9 bases between. Germline CDR1 and CDR2: MNHNS and SASEGT. The CDR3 spells CASKITATNEKLFF. The CDR3 nucleotides read TGTGCCAGCAAAATCACCGCAACTAATGAAAAACTGTTTTTT.

Remarks on this clonotype: The germline gene is not matched at one end of the junction; a read error may be the cause. The genes are TRBV7-7 and TRBJ2-1; TRBD1 matches at 9 bases. In germline, CDR1 is SSHAT, CDR2 FNYEAQ (reference sequence). CDR3 length: 15 amino acids. CDR3 sequence reads: CASSTGQGSYNEQFF. The CDR3 DNA reads as TGTGCTAGCAGCACGGGACAGGGATCCTACAATGAGCAGTTCTTC.

Turning to this clonotype: A read error may explain this, as a much larger clone is one base away. The V and J genes are TRBV20-1 and TRBJ2-1; 7 bases map to TRBD2. The CDR3 covers 13 residues. From germline, CDR1 is DFQATT and CDR2 SNEGSKA (reference sequence). CDR3 DNA sequence: TGCAGTGCTGGAGAGGGAGGACTAGTAACGGAGTTCTTC. Translation gives CSAGEGGLVTEFF.

This clonotype was observed a single time. The CDR3 nucleotides are TGTGCCATCAGTTCACTCAACACCGGGGAGCTGTTTTTT. This sequence encodes CAISSLNTGELFF. V and J are TRBV10-3 and TRBJ2-2; no reliable D call. This CDR3 is 13 amino acids long. Germline V CDR1 and CDR2: ENHRY, SYGVKD. Trimming removed 5 bases at V and 2 bases at J, with 6 bases between.